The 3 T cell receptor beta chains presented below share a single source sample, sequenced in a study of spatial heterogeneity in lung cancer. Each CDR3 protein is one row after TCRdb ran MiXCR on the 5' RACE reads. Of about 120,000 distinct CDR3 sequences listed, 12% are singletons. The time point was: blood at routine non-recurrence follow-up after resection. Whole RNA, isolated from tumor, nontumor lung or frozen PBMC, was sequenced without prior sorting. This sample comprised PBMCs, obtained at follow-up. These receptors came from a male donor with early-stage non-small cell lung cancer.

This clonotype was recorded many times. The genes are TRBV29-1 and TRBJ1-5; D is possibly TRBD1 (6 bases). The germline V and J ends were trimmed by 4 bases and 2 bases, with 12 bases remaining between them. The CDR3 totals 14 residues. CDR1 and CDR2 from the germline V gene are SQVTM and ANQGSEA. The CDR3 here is CSVVQGGGNQPQHF. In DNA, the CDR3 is TGCAGCGTTGTACAGGGCGGCGGCAATCAGCCCCAGCATTTT. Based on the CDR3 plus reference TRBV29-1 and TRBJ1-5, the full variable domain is SAVISQKPSRDICQRGTSLTIQCQVDSQVTMMFWYRQQPGQSLTLIATANQGSEATYESGFVIDKFPISRPNLTFSTLTVSNMSPEDSSIYLCSVVQGGGNQPQHFGDGTRLSIL.

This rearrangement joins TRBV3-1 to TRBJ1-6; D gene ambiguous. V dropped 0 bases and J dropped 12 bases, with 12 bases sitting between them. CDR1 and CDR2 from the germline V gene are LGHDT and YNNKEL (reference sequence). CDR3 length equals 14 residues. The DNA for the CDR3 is TGTGCCAGCAGCCAAGAGGTGAGGGCGAAACCCCTCCACTTT. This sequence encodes CASSQEVRAKPLHF. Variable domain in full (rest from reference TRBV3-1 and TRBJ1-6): DTAVSQTPKYLVTQMGNDKSIKCEQNLGHDTMYWYKQDSKKFLKIMFSYNNKELIINETVPNRFSPKSPDKAHLNLHINSLELGDSAVYFCASSQEVRAKPLHFGNGTRLTVT.

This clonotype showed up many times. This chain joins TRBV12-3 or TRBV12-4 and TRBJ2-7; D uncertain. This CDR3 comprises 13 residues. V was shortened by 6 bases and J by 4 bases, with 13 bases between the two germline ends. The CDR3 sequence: CASSPDVNYEQYF. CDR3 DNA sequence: TGTGCCAGCAGCCCGGACGTAAATTACGAGCAGTACTTC.